This T cell receptor (beta chain) originates from a study of cytomegalovirus exposure and HLA in healthy donors. Only one count was recorded for this clone. Its antigen is unknown. Regarding the study as a whole: Immune exposure data for these donors was limited to CMV serostatus. In an earlier analysis, most TCR beta V segments were productive about 90% or about 30% of the time. Overall, approximately 150 TCR beta chains were annotated as cytomegalovirus-associated.

Use of 60 Vbeta and 13 Jbeta primers characterized the PCR. Only in-frame clones appear in the TCRdb table, and some are missing; sequencing was by immunoSEQ multiplex PCR. The top ten hold around a tenth of the sample, which has some 98,000 clones, more than 75% seen once. Sequencing input: PBMCs. The clonotype comes from a human donor in good health.

The CDR3 DNA sequence: TGTGCCAGCAGTGAATCCGGGACAATTTACGAGCAGTACTTC. Its protein is CASSESGTIYEQYF. This rearrangement joins TRBV6-1 to TRBJ2-7, with D possibly matching TRBD1 (6 bases). CDR1 and CDR2 from the germline V gene are MNHNS and SASEGT. Between the trimmed V and J ends, which lost 2 bases and 4 bases, there was a span of 12 bases. The CDR3 runs 14 residues.